Following are 29 T cell receptor beta chains from one sample sequenced in a study of T cells in localized non-small cell lung cancer. The assay was immunoSEQ multiplex PCR, and TCRdb's table has in-frame clones only and misses some. The table has 64,000 or so clones, around 90% seen once. Source: peripheral blood, taken before any cancer treatment. These receptors originate from a woman aged 40-69 years with stage I lung adenocarcinoma.

V gene TRBV12-5 combines with J gene TRBJ1-1; no clear D. The CDR3 totals 14 residues. Trimming cost V 1 base and J 10 bases, with 16 bases left between them. Looked up from germline, CDR1 is LGHNT and CDR2 is FRNRAP. CDR3 amino acids: CASGLEVRTGGAFF. CDR3 nucleotide sequence: TGTGCTAGTGGTTTGGAGGTCCGGACCGGCGGAGCTTTCTTT. Full variable domain (rest looked up from reference TRBV12-5 and TRBJ1-1): DARVTQTPRHKVTEMGQEVTMRCQPILGHNTVFWYRQTMMQGLELLAYFRNRAPLDDSGMPKDRFSAEMPDATLATLKIQPSEPRDSAVYFCASGLEVRTGGAFFGQGTRLTVV.

This chain connects TRBV2 to TRBJ1-4; 7 bases map to TRBD1. Germline V gene sequence: CDR1 SNHLY, CDR2 FYNNEI. The CDR3 covers 14 residues. V gave up 3 bases and J gave up 7 bases; unmatched junction bases: 5. CDR3 loop: CASSEGAGGEKLFF. The CDR3 DNA sequence: TGTGCCAGCAGTGAGGGGGCAGGGGGTGAAAAACTGTTTTTT.

V and J are TRBV28 and TRBJ1-5, with unresolved D. The germline V and J ends were trimmed by 6 bases and 7 bases, with 19 bases remaining between them. The CDR3 extends over 15 amino acids. CDR1 and CDR2 (germline): MDHEN, SYDVKM. CDR3 bases: TGTGCCAGCAGACTCTCCTGGGGTCTGGGGCAGCCCCAGCATTTT. Residues: CASRLSWGLGQPQHF.

The V call is TRBV11-2, the J call TRBJ2-7; D not certain. The CDR3 totals 14 residues. Trimming took off 4 bases at V and 2 bases at J, with 12 bases between the two ends. CDR1 is SGHAT, CDR2 FQNNGV, per germline. CDR3 residues: CASSSTRLAYEQYF. The CDR3 DNA is TGTGCCAGCAGCTCGACACGGTTGGCCTACGAGCAGTACTTC.

This rearrangement joins TRBV6-1 to TRBJ2-5, with D hard to call. V was clipped by 2 bases and J by 2 bases, with 9 bases between them. Germline V gene sequence: CDR1 MNHNS, CDR2 SASEGT. The CDR3 totals 14 residues. The CDR3, as DNA: TGTGCCAGCAGTGAATCGGCCGCTCAAGAGACCCAGTACTTC. Translated, it gives CASSESAAQETQYF.

The chain recombines TRBV4-2 with TRBJ1-4, with a tentative D call TRBD1 (6 bases). The CDR3 extends over 16 amino acids. Germline CDR1 and CDR2: LGHNA and YNFKEQ. With 3 bases removed from V and 4 bases from J, the gap between germline ends came to 15 bases. DNA of the CDR3: TGTGCCAGCAGCCAGGCTGGACAGAGTATTAATGAAAAACTGTTTTTT. Translating gives CASSQAGQSINEKLFF.

The rearrangement links TRBV9 to TRBJ2-2, with D unresolved. The CDR3 has 12 amino acids. Between the trimmed V and J ends, which lost 3 bases and 7 bases, there was a span of 7 bases. Germline CDR1 reads SGDLS; CDR2 reads YYNGEE. CDR3 sequence reads: CASSALLGELFF. For the CDR3, the DNA is TGTGCCAGCAGCGCCCTCCTCGGGGAGCTGTTTTTT.

The chain couples TRBV23-1 to TRBJ1-2, with D maybe TRBD1 (5 bases). Being an ORF, TRBV23-1 has a function that is uncertain. The CDR3 is made up of 14 amino acids. V lost 4 bases and J lost 4, with 13 bases in between. CDR3 coding DNA: TGCGCCAGCAGTCCGGAGACAGCCTCCTATGGCTACACCTTC. Translation gives CASSPETASYGYTF.

V and J are TRBV2 and TRBJ2-7, with 8 nucleotides matching TRBD1. After removal of 4 bases from V and 3 bases from J, the junction contained 14 bases not matched to a gene. Germline V gene sequence: CDR1 SNHLY, CDR2 FYNNEI. The CDR3 totals 17 residues. CDR3 sequence: CASSGTGPKGNFYEQYF. The CDR3 bases are TGTGCCAGCAGTGGGACAGGGCCGAAGGGGAACTTCTACGAGCAGTACTTC.

The chain combines TRBV27 with TRBJ1-1; TRBD1 aligns across 7 bases. With V trimmed by 5 bases and J by 4 bases, 4 bases remained unmatched. Germline V CDR1 and CDR2: MNHEY, SMNVEV (reference sequence). CDR3 size: 13 residues. This CDR3 is CASSADRATEAFF. The CDR3 nucleotides are TGTGCCAGCAGTGCCGACAGGGCCACTGAAGCTTTCTTT.

The V and J genes are TRBV27 and TRBJ1-3; 9 positions match TRBD1. This CDR3 is built from 15 residues. Trimming at V came to 5 bases and at J to 6 bases, leaving 8 bases not matched to a gene. CDR1 MNHEY and CDR2 SMNVEV come from the germline V gene (reference sequence). The CDR3 sequence is CASSDTGTGINTIYF. The CDR3 DNA sequence: TGTGCCAGCAGTGACACCGGGACAGGGATAAACACCATATATTTT.

J is TRBJ2-3 and V is TRBV10-3; 8 positions match TRBD2. With 2 bases clipped from V and 4 bases from J, the junction kept 5 bases outside the gene matches. Germline-derived CDR1 and CDR2 are ENHRY and SYGVKD. The CDR3 loop spans 15 amino acids. The CDR3 bases are TGTGCCATCAGTGAGGGGCCCGGGGGGGCAGATACGCAGTATTTT. It yields the protein CAISEGPGGADTQYF.

The chain employs TRBV5-1 and TRBJ1-5, with TRBD1 identical over 7 bases. V was clipped by 0 bases and J by 6 bases; unmatched bases: 6. The CDR3 totals 15 residues. CDR1 is SGHRS and CDR2 is YFSETQ in the germline V gene. In DNA form, the CDR3 reads TGCGCCAGCAGCTTGGGGGGACAGCCCGTTCAGCCCCAGCATTTT. Translating it yields CASSLGGQPVQPQHF.

The chain is built from TRBV29-1 and TRBJ2-7; tentatively, D is TRBD2 (6 bases). CDR3 length: 14 amino acids. V lost 4 bases and J lost 7, with 20 bases in between. Germline values: CDR1 SQVTM, CDR2 ANQGSEA. Here the CDR3 reads CSVGRSSGPTEQYF. The DNA of the CDR3 is TGCAGCGTTGGGCGAAGTAGCGGACCCACTGAGCAGTACTTC.

CDR3: CASTLLGTQYF. The CDR3 nucleotides read TGTGCCAGCACTCTCCTAGGGACCCAGTACTTC. The V call is TRBV6-6, the J call TRBJ2-5, with D uncertain. The V end was cut by 7 bases, the J end by 7 bases, with 10 bases between. The CDR3 runs 11 residues. The germline V gene has CDR1 MNHNY and CDR2 SVGAGI (reference sequence).

The chain joins TRBV27 to TRBJ2-6; 10 positions match TRBD1. The germline V gene encodes CDR1 MNHEY and CDR2 SMNVEV (reference sequence). V lost 8 bases to trimming and J lost 9 bases; unmatched junction nucleotides: 10. CDR3 length: 15 amino acids. The CDR3 DNA is TGTGCCAGCGGGGACAGGGGTAGAAAAGGCAACGTCCTGACTTTC. Its translation: CASGDRGRKGNVLTF.

The chain joins TRBV9 to TRBJ1-6; 10 nucleotides line up with TRBD1. Per the germline V gene, CDR1 is SGDLS and CDR2 is YYNGEE. The CDR3 is 16 residues long. With 4 bases clipped from V and 3 bases from J, the junction kept 4 bases outside the gene matches. Here the CDR3 DNA reads TGTGCCAGCAGCCCCGGACAGGGGGACTATAATTCACCCCTCCACTTT. Protein product: CASSPGQGDYNSPLHF.

This chain links TRBV6-1 with TRBJ2-4; D not certain. The CDR3 contains 17 residues. Per the germline V gene, CDR1 is MNHNS and CDR2 is SASEGT. The ends were cut back, 3 bases at V and 0 bases at J, with 15 bases in the middle. CDR3 sequence: CASSDSLGNRAKNIQYF. DNA for the CDR3: TGTGCCAGCAGTGATAGCCTGGGGAATCGAGCCAAAAACATTCAGTACTTC.

The chain couples TRBV18 to TRBJ2-7, with D uncertain. The CDR3 has 12 amino acids. The ends were cut back, 1 base at V and 4 bases at J, with 5 bases in the middle. CDR1 KGHSH and CDR2 LQKENI come from the germline V gene. The CDR3 nucleotides read TGTGCCAGCTCACCACGAGGTTACGAGCAGTACTTC. Amino acid sequence: CASSPRGYEQYF.

The V call is TRBV9, the J call TRBJ2-7; no definite D call. Between the trimmed V and J ends, which lost 0 bases and 7 bases, there was a span of 11 bases. Germline CDR1 reads SGDLS; CDR2 reads YYNGEE. This CDR3 spans 13 amino acids. The CDR3 loop reads CASSVAGNREQYF. CDR3 in DNA: TGTGCCAGCAGCGTAGCAGGCAATCGGGAGCAGTACTTC.

This rearrangement joins TRBV10-2 to TRBJ1-2; the D is unclear. V was shortened by 7 bases and J by 7 bases, with 22 bases between the two germline ends. Germline V CDR1 and CDR2: WSHSY, SAAADI. CDR3 length equals 15 residues. CDR3 sequence reads: CASISDAIEGIGYTF. The CDR3 DNA sequence: TGCGCCAGCATATCCGACGCGATCGAGGGAATTGGCTACACCTTC.

The chain links TRBV7-2 to TRBJ1-5; TRBD1 matches 9 bases. Per germline, CDR1 SGHTA and CDR2 FQGNSA. With 2 bases clipped from V and 5 bases from J, the junction kept 7 bases outside the gene matches. CDR3 length: 16 residues. CDR3 protein: CASSLPQGASDQPQHF. As DNA, the CDR3 is TGTGCCAGCAGCTTACCACAGGGGGCGAGCGATCAGCCCCAGCATTTT.

The rearrangement uses TRBV5-1 and TRBJ2-3; TRBD2 aligns across 9 bases. The germline CDR1 and CDR2 sequences are SGHRS and YFSETQ. The CDR3 is made up of 16 amino acids. The trim removed 1 base at V and 4 bases at J, leaving 7 bases unmatched. This CDR3 is CASSLSAGGPADTQYF. CDR3 DNA: TGCGCCAGCAGCTTGAGTGCGGGAGGGCCGGCAGATACGCAGTATTTT.

V usage is TRBV4-2 and J usage is TRBJ2-3; 12 positions match TRBD2. With 0 bases clipped from V and 6 bases from J, the junction kept 13 bases outside the gene matches. This CDR3 has 19 residues. The germline gives CDR1 LGHNA, CDR2 YNFKEQ. The CDR3 nucleotides read TGTGCCAGCAGCCAAGATGGGCTAGCGGGAGGGATGCACGCGGATACGCAGTATTTT. Amino acid sequence: CASSQDGLAGGMHADTQYF.

With respect to this clone: This CDR3 is also generated by other DNA sequences in the sample. The V and J genes are TRBV9 and TRBJ2-1; no reliable D call. Per the germline V gene, CDR1 is SGDLS and CDR2 is YYNGEE. The V gene lost 0 bases and the J gene lost 5 bases, with 3 bases spanning the gap. This CDR3 region has 12 residues. For the CDR3, the DNA is TGTGCCAGCAGCGTAGGAGACAATGAGCAGTTCTTC. It encodes CASSVGDNEQFF.

This sequence joins TRBV6-6 and TRBJ2-5; D not certain. Per the germline V gene, CDR1 is MNHNY and CDR2 is SVGAGI (reference sequence). This CDR3 spans 12 amino acids. V shed 2 bases and J shed 5 bases, with 6 bases lying between them. The CDR3: CASSYRAETQYF. Written as DNA, the CDR3 is TGTGCCAGCAGTTACAGGGCGGAGACCCAGTACTTC.

The chain is built from TRBV9 and TRBJ1-1; weak D call: TRBD1 (5 bases). Per germline, CDR1 SGDLS and CDR2 YYNGEE. V shed 0 bases and J shed 0 bases, with 12 bases lying between them. There are 16 residues in the CDR3. The DNA of the CDR3 is TGTGCCAGCAGCGTAGTAGCAGGGTCCATGAACACTGAAGCTTTCTTT. It yields the protein CASSVVAGSMNTEAFF.

The chain uses TRBV19 and TRBJ1-5; 9 nucleotides match TRBD1. Per the germline V gene, CDR1 is LNHDA and CDR2 is SQIVND (reference sequence). The CDR3 extends over 20 amino acids. Trimming at V came to 5 bases and at J to 0 bases, leaving 17 bases not matched to a gene. CDR3 nucleotides: TGTGCCAGTAGTCGTAGAGCGGGACAGGGAGGTCCCAATAGCAATCAGCCCCAGCATTTT. Translated: CASSRRAGQGGPNSNQPQHF. Full variable domain (remainder filled in from reference TRBV19 and TRBJ1-5): DGGITQSPKYLFRKEGQNVTLSCEQNLNHDAMYWYRQDPGQGLRLIYYSQIVNDFQKGDIAEGYSVSREKKESFPLTVTSAQKNPTAFYLCASSRRAGQGGPNSNQPQHFGDGTRLSIL.

This clone was seen just once. This chain connects TRBV5-8 to TRBJ1-2; 8 bases match TRBD1. Trimming cost V 3 bases and J 1 base; bases outside gene matches: 5. The germline V gene encodes CDR1 SGHTS and CDR2 YDEGEE. The CDR3 is 15 residues long. The chain's CDR3 is CASSWTGYINYGYTF. CDR3 coding DNA: TGTGCCAGCAGCTGGACAGGGTATATTAACTATGGCTACACCTTC.